The clone carrying this T cell receptor (beta chain) has just a few counts. This sample was included in a study of T-cell memory formation after mild COVID-19. Trimming took 3 bases from V and 11 from J, leaving 14 bases between them. There are 13 residues in the CDR3. Each CDR3 protein is one row after TCRdb ran MiXCR on the 5' RACE reads. The table shows approximately 500,000 distinct CDR3 sequences, with around a quarter occurring only once. Sequencing was carried out using PBMCs or a T cell subset sorted from them (not recorded which). The chain combines TRBV12-3 or TRBV12-4 with TRBJ1-5; tentatively, D is TRBD1 (5 bases). The clonotype comes from an adult woman who had mild COVID-19 (a few samples of this study predate the infection). Cell type and time point are not known. CDR3 amino acids: CASSFGDPRSQHF. CDR3 coding DNA: TGTGCCAGCAGTTTCGGGGACCCCCGGTCCCAGCATTTT.